This T cell receptor beta chain is from a study of memory CD4+ T cells and cytomegalovirus serostatus. Across the whole study: Healthy Belgian adult donors included fewer than 10 CMV-positive and some 24 CMV-negative people.

Original data processing: Out-of-frame sequences were removed, leaving 2 million or so distinct TCRbeta sequences. Some clones are missing from TCRdb's copy, which holds only in-frame ones; the method was immunoSEQ multiplex PCR. The D gene and trimming were derived from the DNA, and the V and J assignments and clone size from that table. The table shows approximately 23,000 clones, with roughly 76% occurring only once. The V end was cut by 5 bases, the J end by 1 base, with 12 bases between. The CDR3 has 15 residues. The germline V gene encodes CDR1 SGHTA and CDR2 FQGNSA. Broader study findings: 67 of 164 known CMV-associated TCRbeta sequences appeared in CD4+ memory.

Single viable CD3+CD4+CD8-CD45RO+ cells were sorted as the memory CD4+ T cells. Total CD4+ T cells were enriched by CD4 positive selection. Points on this clone: Its antigen is currently unknown.

This sequence was found in an adult in good health and CMV-seronegative. The chain joins TRBV7-2 to TRBJ1-5, with no clear D. The sequenced sample consisted of memory CD4+ T cells from blood. CDR3 DNA: TGTGCCAGCAGCCCCCTAATGGGGAGCAATCAGCCCCAGCATTTT. Protein product: CASSPLMGSNQPQHF.